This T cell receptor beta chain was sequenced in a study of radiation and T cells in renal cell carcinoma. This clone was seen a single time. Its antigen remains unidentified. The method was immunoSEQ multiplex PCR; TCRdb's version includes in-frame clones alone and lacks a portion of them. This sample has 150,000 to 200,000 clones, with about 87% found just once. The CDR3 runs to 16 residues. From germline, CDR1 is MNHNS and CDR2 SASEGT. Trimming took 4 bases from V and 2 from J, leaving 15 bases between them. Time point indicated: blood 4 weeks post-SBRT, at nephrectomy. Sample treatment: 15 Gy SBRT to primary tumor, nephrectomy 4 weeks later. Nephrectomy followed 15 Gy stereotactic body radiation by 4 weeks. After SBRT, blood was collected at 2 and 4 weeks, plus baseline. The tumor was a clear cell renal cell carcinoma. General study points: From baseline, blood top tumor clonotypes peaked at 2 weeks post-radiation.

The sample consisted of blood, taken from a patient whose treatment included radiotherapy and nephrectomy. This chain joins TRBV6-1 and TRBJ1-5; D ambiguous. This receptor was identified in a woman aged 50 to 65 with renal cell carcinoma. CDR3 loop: CASSGLALEGNQPQHF. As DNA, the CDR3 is TGTGCCAGCAGTGGGCTGGCGCTAGAGGGCAATCAGCCCCAGCATTTT.